The next 8 T cell receptor beta chains were all read from a single sample in a study of early T cells in non-severe SARS-CoV-2 infection (dated by TCRdb to about 2021). The library was built by means of 5' RACE. Instrument used: NextSeq 500. TCRdb applied fastp at Q25 and MiXCR to the public reads, then kept only in-frame beta chains. Identical CDR3 protein sequences are pooled into one entry, listed with their most common genes and DNA. For this sample there are 50,000 or so distinct CDR3 sequences; 8% to 8.5% appear just once. The leading ten clones occupy about 9.2% of the sample. The sample comprised whole blood. The receptors here all came from an adult who was a healthcare worker with PCR-confirmed SARS-CoV-2 infection or an uninfected control (not recorded which).

The table lists this clonotype with many counts. The junction and the germline gene differ at one end; a read error may be behind it. This chain joins TRBV20-1 and TRBJ2-1, with TRBD2 matching over 7 bases. CDR1 and CDR2 from the germline V gene are DFQATT and SNEGSKA (reference sequence). The CDR3 runs to 12 residues. CDR3 loop: CSTSDPYNEQFF. The CDR3 nucleotides are TGCAGTACTAGCGACCCCTACAATGAGCAGTTCTTC.

This clonotype showed up many times. The chain uses TRBV21-1 and TRBJ2-2; the table's D call, TRBD1, has no DNA check behind it. TRBV21-1 is a listed pseudogene. This CDR3 spans 17 amino acids. This chain's CDR3 is CASSTRRRQPYTGELFF. The CDR3 region has the DNA TGTGCCAGCAGCACCCGGAGGCGACAGCCTTATACCGGGGAGCTGTTTTTT.

In this sample, this clonotype turned up a few times. The rearrangement uses TRBV28 and TRBJ2-7; no reliable D call. Trimming left V 2 bases short and J 7 bases short, with 12 bases between. The germline gives CDR1 MDHEN, CDR2 SYDVKM. The CDR3 sequence is 13 residues long. In DNA form, the CDR3 reads TGTGCCAGCAGTTTAAACTACGGTCTTGAGCAGTACTTC. Translated: CASSLNYGLEQYF.

This clonotype appeared many times. This chain joins TRBV7-6 and TRBJ2-7, with D unresolved. The CDR3 consists of 13 residues. Trimming took 1 base from V and 3 from J, leaving 7 bases between them. CDR1 is SGHVS and CDR2 is FNYEAQ in the germline V gene. The CDR3 nucleotides are TGTGCCAGCAGCTTAGGGGCCAACTACGAGCAGTACTTC. Translation: CASSLGANYEQYF.

This clonotype was counted at least ten times. This chain uses TRBV20-1 with TRBJ2-7, with 9 bases matching TRBD2. V trimming: 3 bases; J trimming: 2 bases; junction bases outside the gene matches: 5. The CDR3 runs to 14 residues. Germline lookup yields CDR1 DFQATT and CDR2 SNEGSKA (reference sequence). The CDR3 spells CSASSSGGTYEQYF. The CDR3 DNA reads as TGCAGTGCTAGTTCCAGCGGGGGGACCTACGAGCAGTACTTC.

The V call is TRBV7-2, the J call TRBJ2-1; D unresolved. Per germline, CDR1 SGHTA and CDR2 FQGNSA. The CDR3 runs 12 residues. The V end was cut by 4 bases, the J end by 7 bases, with 8 bases between. The CDR3, as DNA: TGTGCCAGCAGCTCCCACTTAAATGAGCAGTTCTTC. Its translation is CASSSHLNEQFF.

This clonotype was seen more than once but under ten times. This chain links TRBV3-1 with TRBJ1-1; perhaps TRBD1 as D (5 bases). V lost 4 bases and J lost 10, with 13 bases in between. From germline, CDR1 is LGHDT and CDR2 YNNKEL (reference sequence). This CDR3 region has 12 residues. CDR3 in DNA: TGTGCCAGCAGCCCCTACGGGGGAGGAGCTTTCTTT. Amino acids: CASSPYGGGAFF.

This clonotype was recorded many times. The genes are TRBV11-1 and TRBJ2-1; D tentatively fits TRBD1 or TRBD2 (5 bases each). The germline CDR1 and CDR2 sequences are SGHAT and FQDESV (reference sequence). CDR3 size: 16 residues. Between the trimmed V and J ends, which lost 2 bases and 5 bases, there was a span of 16 bases. The CDR3 sequence is CASSLTAGRAHNEQFF. The CDR3 nucleotides are TGTGCCAGCAGCTTAACTGCGGGCAGGGCGCACAATGAGCAGTTCTTC.